This T cell receptor (beta chain) was identified in a study of T cell responses to AZD1222 COVID-19 vaccine. Generated by immunoSEQ multiplex PCR, the TCRdb table keeps only in-frame clones and is missing some. The sample comprises about 160,000 clones, over 75% of which are singletons, and around 4.5% rests with the top ten. The CDR3 loop spans 16 amino acids. Germline CDR1 and CDR2: MNHEY and SVGAGI. V shed 4 bases and J 4 bases; nucleotides not matched to a gene: 12. The rearrangement links TRBV6-5 to TRBJ2-5; 7 bases map to TRBD2. The receptor comes from an adult who received the AZD1222 COVID-19 vaccine. The sample here was peripheral blood, taken 28 days after the second AZD1222 dose. The CDR3 here is CASSSPYGGGLETQYF. The CDR3 DNA sequence: TGTGCCAGCAGTTCCCCCTACGGCGGGGGATTAGAGACCCAGTACTTC.